Following are 27 T cell receptor beta chains from one sample sequenced in a study of vaccination effects on CD4 cells after COVID-19. Clones were read by immunoSEQ multiplex PCR, and TCRdb kept only the in-frame ones, dropping some. The sample lists about 21,000 clones, 65% to 75% occurring once. For these receptors, no antigen is known. ViraFEST assay sequencing came after antigen-specific CD4+ T cells were expanded with viral peptide pools. Following culture for about ten days, CD4+ T cells were isolated. In the vaccine recipients, nucleocapsid antibodies were negative and there was no prior SARS-CoV-2 infection. The sample consisted of CD4+ T cells from PBMCs cultured with HCoV-NL63 spike peptides, taken before COVID-19 vaccination. All receptors derive from a human donor who received a COVID-19 vaccine.

Note on this clone: The sample contains more than one DNA sequence encoding this CDR3. V usage is TRBV6-5 and J usage is TRBJ1-5, with D perhaps TRBD1 (6 bases). CDR3 size: 13 residues. CDR1 MNHEY and CDR2 SVGAGI come from the germline V gene. With 6 bases removed from V and 4 bases from J, the gap between germline ends came to 10 bases. The CDR3 protein is CASSGQQNQPQHF. In DNA, the CDR3 is TGTGCCAGCAGCGGACAGCAAAATCAGCCCCAGCATTTT.

The rearrangement joins TRBV27 to TRBJ2-7; 8 nucleotides agree with TRBD1. V lost 6 bases, J lost 7 bases, and 11 bases stayed unmatched. CDR3 length: 14 amino acids. The V gene's germline CDR1 is MNHEY and CDR2 SMNVEV (reference sequence). The CDR3 spells CASSNDRGRGEQYF. CDR3 sequence (DNA): TGTGCCAGCAGCAATGACAGGGGCAGAGGGGAGCAGTACTTC.

V gene TRBV5-1 combines with J gene TRBJ2-7; D remains unclear. The CDR3 has 12 residues. CDR1 and CDR2 (germline): SGHRS, YFSETQ. V was cut by 4 bases and J by 2 bases, with 7 bases left in between. The CDR3 is CASSPETYEQYF. The DNA of the CDR3 is TGCGCCAGCAGCCCGGAGACCTACGAGCAGTACTTC.

The rearrangement uses TRBV5-4 and TRBJ2-2; 8 bases fit TRBD1. The germline CDR1 and CDR2 sequences are SGHNT and YYREEE (reference sequence). The J segment lost 2 bases and the V segment lost 10 bases, leaving 7 bases of the junction unmatched. The CDR3 consists of 14 residues. CDR3 sequence: CAVTGTGNTGELFF. The CDR3 DNA reads as TGTGCCGTAACCGGGACAGGAAACACCGGGGAGCTGTTTTTT.

V is TRBV19 and J is TRBJ2-3, with D possibly matching TRBD2 (6 bases). The CDR3 runs 14 residues. Germline V lookup: CDR1 LNHDA, CDR2 SQIVND (reference sequence). Trimming shortened V by 5 bases and J by 8 bases, and 17 bases separated the two germline ends. CDR3 protein: CASSPPGVKGTQYF. The CDR3 DNA reads TGTGCCAGTAGTCCCCCGGGAGTCAAAGGTACGCAGTATTTT. Combining the CDR3 with reference TRBV19 and TRBJ2-3 gives the whole variable domain DGGITQSPKYLFRKEGQNVTLSCEQNLNHDAMYWYRQDPGQGLRLIYYSQIVNDFQKGDIAEGYSVSREKKESFPLTVTSAQKNPTAFYLCASSPPGVKGTQYFGPGTRLTVL.

The chain joins TRBV4-1 to TRBJ2-7; 12 bases match TRBD2. The germline gives CDR1 MGHRA, CDR2 YSYEKL. Unmatched junction bases numbered 10, after V lost 1 base and J lost 3 bases. CDR3 length equals 18 residues. In DNA, the CDR3 is TGCGCCAGCAGCCAAGGCAGGACTCGGACTAGCGGGGACTACGAGCAGTACTTC. This translates into CASSQGRTRTSGDYEQYF.

The chain joins TRBV25-1 to TRBJ2-5, with 12 nucleotides matching TRBD1. The V and J ends lost 5 bases and 5 bases, in that order; junction bases with no gene match: 12. Per germline, CDR1 MGHDK and CDR2 SYGVNS. The CDR3 has 17 amino acids. The CDR3 is CASSFPWDRGLGETQYF. The CDR3 DNA is TGTGCCAGCAGTTTCCCTTGGGACAGGGGGCTTGGGGAGACCCAGTACTTC.

V and J are TRBV20-1 and TRBJ2-5; D remains unclear. Trimming cost V 3 bases and J 5 bases, with 13 bases left between them. Germline V gene sequence: CDR1 DFQATT, CDR2 SNEGSKA (reference sequence). CDR3 length: 13 amino acids. CDR3 sequence: CSASYGSRETQYF. The CDR3 region has the DNA TGCAGTGCTAGTTACGGTTCGAGGGAGACCCAGTACTTC.

The gene calls are TRBV7-8 and TRBJ1-6, with 11 bases matching TRBD1. The germline V gene encodes CDR1 SGHVS and CDR2 FQNEAQ. The V segment lost 4 bases and the J segment 9 bases; nucleotides outside the gene matches: 5. The CDR3 length is 15 residues. CDR3 nucleotides: TGTGCCAGCAGCTCCGGGACAGGGGGAGGTTCACCCCTCCACTTT. Translated: CASSSGTGGGSPLHF. The full variable domain, in which reference TRBV7-8 and TRBJ1-6 provide the parts outside the CDR3, is GAGVSQSPRYKVAKRGQDVALRCDPISGHVSLFWYQQALGQGPEFLTYFQNEAQLDKSGLPSDRFFAERPEGSVSTLKIQRTQQEDSAVYLCASSSGTGGGSPLHFGNGTRLTVT.

V is TRBV28 and J is TRBJ2-5; a weak D match, TRBD1 (5 bases). The length of the CDR3 is 12 residues. Trimming pared 5 bases from V and 7 bases from J, leaving 11 bases between. Germline V gene lookup returns CDR1 MDHEN and CDR2 SYDVKM. Here the CDR3 DNA reads TGTGCCAGCAGTCGCACAGGACGGACCCAGTACTTC. This codes for CASSRTGRTQYF.

DNA for the CDR3: TGTGCCAGCAGACCCACCCAAAGAGTCACAACACAGTTGAACACTGAAGCTTTCTTT. Translating gives CASRPTQRVTTQLNTEAFF. The rearrangement links TRBV2 to TRBJ1-1; no reliable D call. From germline, CDR1 is SNHLY and CDR2 FYNNEI. With 6 bases removed from V and 0 bases from J, the gap between germline ends came to 26 bases. This CDR3 comprises 19 residues.

The V gene is TRBV6-5, the J gene TRBJ1-1, with D possibly TRBD1 on 5 matching bases. Looked up from germline, CDR1 is MNHEY and CDR2 is SVGAGI. There are 13 residues in the CDR3. V shed 8 bases and J shed 3 bases, with 13 bases lying between them. The CDR3 DNA reads as TGTGCCAGCCCAAGGACGGGGGACACTGAAGCTTTCTTT. This codes for CASPRTGDTEAFF.

This chain joins TRBV4-1 and TRBJ2-2, with no clear D. This CDR3 has 17 residues. Germline CDR1 reads MGHRA; CDR2 reads YSYEKL. Trimming removed 2 bases at V and 3 bases at J, with 16 bases between. The CDR3 DNA reads TGCGCCAGCAGCCAACTAGACCTACTGCCTTACACCGGGGAGCTGTTTTTT. It specifies CASSQLDLLPYTGELFF.

V usage is TRBV20-1 and J usage is TRBJ2-1; D might be TRBD2 (7 bases). The CDR3 is 11 residues long. Germline V CDR1 and CDR2: DFQATT, SNEGSKA (reference sequence). V was shortened by 5 bases and J by 10 bases, with 12 bases between the two germline ends. The CDR3 loop is CSASRGGEQFF. The CDR3, as DNA: TGCAGTGCTTCCAGGGGAGGGGAGCAGTTCTTC.

This clone occurred a few times. The rearrangement links TRBV7-9 to TRBJ2-1; 11 positions match TRBD2. Unmatched junction bases numbered 7, after V lost 4 bases and J lost 5 bases. This CDR3 region has 16 residues. Germline lookup yields CDR1 SEHNR and CDR2 FQNEAQ (reference sequence). Written as DNA, the CDR3 is TGTGCCAGCAGCTCATTAGCGGGAGGGGGGAACAATGAGCAGTTCTTC. It translates to CASSSLAGGGNNEQFF.

V usage is TRBV6-5 and J usage is TRBJ1-2; a possible D gene is TRBD1 (6 bases). Germline V lookup: CDR1 MNHEY, CDR2 SVGAGI. V lost 4 bases and J lost 4, with 10 bases in between. This CDR3 contains 13 residues. CDR3 residues: CASSLQGRYGYTF. CDR3 nucleotides: TGTGCCAGCAGTTTACAGGGACGCTATGGCTACACCTTC.

V usage is TRBV11-2 and J usage is TRBJ1-4; D unresolved. V lost 5 bases, J lost 7 bases, and 14 bases lay in between. This CDR3 contains 14 residues. From germline, CDR1 is SGHAT and CDR2 FQNNGV. The CDR3 coding sequence is TGTGCCAGCAGCCCCGCAGCTGCAACTGAAAAACTGTTTTTT. This codes for CASSPAAATEKLFF. Filled out from reference TRBV11-2 and TRBJ1-4, the complete variable domain reads EAGVAQSPRYKIIEKRQSVAFWCNPISGHATLYWYQQILGQGPKLLIQFQNNGVVDDSQLPKDRFSAERLKGVDSTLKIQPAKLEDSAVYLCASSPAAATEKLFFGSGTQLSVL.

The chain is built from TRBV12-3 or TRBV12-4 and TRBJ2-7, with TRBD2 as a possible D gene (6 bases). The CDR3 sequence is 12 residues long. The V end lost 6 bases, the J end lost 2 bases, and 8 bases lay between the germline ends. The CDR3 bases are TGTGCCAGCAGCAGGAGGGCCTACGAGCAGTACTTC. Encoded protein: CASSRRAYEQYF.

CDR3 nucleotides: TGTGCCAGCAGTCCAGGCGGGGATCCCTCTGGAAACACCATATATTTT. Its protein product is CASSPGGDPSGNTIYF. The V call is TRBV25-1, the J call TRBJ1-3; D gene unclear. Looked up from germline, CDR1 is MGHDK and CDR2 is SYGVNS. The V end lost 5 bases, the J end lost 0 bases, and 14 bases lay between the germline ends. The CDR3 totals 16 residues.

The J gene is TRBJ1-6, the V gene TRBV7-2, with 7 positions matching TRBD1. V shed 4 bases and J 0 bases; nucleotides not matched to a gene: 12. Looked up from germline, CDR1 is SGHTA and CDR2 is FQGNSA. This CDR3 is 19 amino acids long. The CDR3 DNA reads TGTGCCAGCAGCTCCACGGGACAGATCCAAAGCTCCTATAATTCACCCCTCCACTTT. It encodes CASSSTGQIQSSYNSPLHF.

The rearrangement joins TRBV5-1 to TRBJ1-3; maybe TRBD1 (6 bases). The V end was cut by 5 bases, the J end by 2 bases, with 14 bases between. CDR3 length equals 15 residues. CDR1 and CDR2 from the germline V gene are SGHRS and YFSETQ. CDR3 sequence reads: CASSTTGYPGNTIYF. The CDR3 DNA reads TGCGCCAGCAGTACAACAGGGTATCCTGGAAACACCATATATTTT.

This chain uses TRBV7-9 with TRBJ2-1; 10 nucleotides align to TRBD2. The CDR3 is made up of 15 amino acids. The germline gives CDR1 SEHNR, CDR2 FQNEAQ (reference sequence). J was trimmed by 7 bases and V by 5 bases; bases with no gene match: 8. CDR3 in amino acids: CASSPGPSGGNEQFF. For the CDR3, the DNA is TGTGCCAGCAGCCCGGGGCCTAGCGGGGGTAATGAGCAGTTCTTC.

The gene calls are TRBV7-9 and TRBJ1-5; D is undetermined. The V gene lost 1 base and the J gene lost 6 bases, with 7 bases spanning the gap. The germline V gene encodes CDR1 SEHNR and CDR2 FQNEAQ (reference sequence). The CDR3 totals 13 residues. CDR3 sequence: CASSLDRGQPQHF. As DNA, the CDR3 is TGTGCCAGCAGCTTAGATCGAGGTCAGCCCCAGCATTTT.

The chain has TRBV5-5 and TRBJ1-1; D is ambiguous. This CDR3 spans 15 amino acids. The ends were cut back, 2 bases at V and 3 bases at J, with 14 bases in the middle. CDR1 SGHKS and CDR2 YYEKEE come from the germline V gene (reference sequence). CDR3 sequence reads: CASSFGPSGDTEAFF. CDR3 DNA sequence: TGTGCCAGCAGCTTCGGGCCATCCGGGGACACTGAAGCTTTCTTT.

This clone was recorded a few times. The V gene is TRBV12-3 or TRBV12-4, the J gene TRBJ1-2, with D unresolved. V was cut by 2 bases and J by 4 bases, with 8 bases left in between. CDR3 length equals 13 residues. CDR3 in DNA: TGTGCCAGCAGTTTAATCCCTAGCTATGGCTACACCTTC. It yields the protein CASSLIPSYGYTF.

The rearrangement uses TRBV7-9 and TRBJ2-1, with no clear D. This CDR3 has 14 amino acids. CDR1 SEHNR and CDR2 FQNEAQ come from the germline V gene (reference sequence). Trimming removed 1 base from V and 8 bases from J, with 12 bases in between. The CDR3 nucleotides read TGTGCCAGCAGCTTAGTACGTGAATCCTATGAGCAGTTCTTC. It encodes CASSLVRESYEQFF. The variable domain in full, with the rest retrieved from reference TRBV7-9 and TRBJ2-1, is DTGVSQNPRHKITKRGQNVTFRCDPISEHNRLYWYRQTLGQGPEFLTYFQNEAQLEKSRLLSDRFSAERPKGSFSTLEIQRTEQGDSAMYLCASSLVRESYEQFFGPGTRLTVL.

V usage is TRBV9 and J usage is TRBJ2-3; no clear D gene. This CDR3 contains 14 residues. From germline, CDR1 is SGDLS and CDR2 YYNGEE. With 0 bases removed from V and 2 bases from J, the gap between germline ends came to 7 bases. DNA of the CDR3: TGTGCCAGCAGCGTAGTGGCAGCCACAGATACGCAGTATTTT. It is translated as CASSVVAATDTQYF.